The 28 T cell receptor beta chains below come from one sample, sequenced in a study of cytomegalovirus exposure and HLA in healthy donors. Use of 60 Vbeta and 13 Jbeta primers characterized the PCR. Sequenced by immunoSEQ multiplex PCR; TCRdb stores in-frame clones only, minus some. Among around 50,000 clones listed, approximately 80% were seen once. The sample consisted of PBMCs. The source of these receptors is a man aged 40-50 years in good health and CMV-seronegative.

This clone was seen only once. The chain uses TRBV30 and TRBJ1-2; possibly TRBD1 for D (5 bases). The CDR3 totals 12 residues. Germline values: CDR1 GTSNPN, CDR2 SVGIG (reference sequence). The V end lost 0 bases, the J end lost 13 bases, and 15 bases lay between the germline ends. The CDR3 protein is CAWSVLSDQGTF. Written as DNA, the CDR3 is TGTGCCTGGAGTGTACTGAGTGACCAGGGCACCTTC.

The chain employs TRBV7-9 and TRBJ2-6; D is possibly TRBD2 (5 bases). There are 15 residues in the CDR3. Germline loops: CDR1 SEHNR, CDR2 FQNEAQ (reference sequence). The V end was cut by 5 bases, the J end by 2 bases, with 10 bases between. The CDR3 region is CASSGEGAGANVLTF. CDR3 nucleotide sequence: TGTGCCAGCAGCGGAGAGGGTGCTGGGGCCAACGTCCTGACTTTC. The full variable domain, in which reference TRBV7-9 and TRBJ2-6 provide the parts outside the CDR3, is DTGVSQNPRHKITKRGQNVTFRCDPISEHNRLYWYRQTLGQGPEFLTYFQNEAQLEKSRLLSDRFSAERPKGSFSTLEIQRTEQGDSAMYLCASSGEGAGANVLTFGAGSRLTVL.

V is TRBV2 and J is TRBJ1-2, with D possibly TRBD1 on 5 matching bases. There are 16 residues in the CDR3. V was cut by 8 bases and J by 6 bases, with 25 bases left in between. Germline CDR1 and CDR2: SNHLY and FYNNEI. The CDR3 reads CASLWQGGSLGDGYTF. As DNA, the CDR3 is TGTGCCAGCTTGTGGCAGGGTGGATCATTAGGAGATGGCTACACCTTC.

This clone was observed a few times. CDR3 amino acids: CASSQWDGRGEKLFF. The CDR3, as DNA: TGCGCCAGCAGCCAATGGGACGGGAGAGGTGAAAAACTGTTTTTT. This rearrangement joins TRBV4-1 to TRBJ1-4; perhaps TRBD1 as D (5 bases). Germline CDR1 and CDR2: MGHRA and YSYEKL. The CDR3 totals 15 residues. The V end lost 2 bases, the J end lost 7 bases, and 14 bases lay between the germline ends.

The chain combines TRBV7-9 with TRBJ2-5; 7 positions match TRBD2. The trim removed 5 bases at V and 5 bases at J, leaving 11 bases unmatched. The germline gives CDR1 SEHNR, CDR2 FQNEAQ (reference sequence). The CDR3 has 15 residues. DNA for the CDR3: TGTGCCAGCAGCCTACCGGCTGGACTAGTCGAGACCCAGTACTTC. This gives the protein CASSLPAGLVETQYF.

This clone was seen just once. J is TRBJ1-5 and V is TRBV6-5; 9 bases fit TRBD1. This CDR3 is 15 amino acids long. The junction had 7 bases not matched to a gene; V was cut back by 6 bases and J by 4 bases. The germline V gene has CDR1 MNHEY and CDR2 SVGAGI. The CDR3 nucleotides are TGTGCCAGCAGCCGTACAGGGGGCCTAAATCAGCCCCAGCATTTT. As protein: CASSRTGGLNQPQHF.

The rearrangement joins TRBV6-5 to TRBJ2-3; 7 bases match TRBD2. The CDR3 runs 15 residues. Unmatched junction bases numbered 3, after V lost 2 bases and J lost 1 base. The germline CDR1 and CDR2 sequences are MNHEY and SVGAGI. DNA of the CDR3: TGTGCCAGCAGTTACGGCGGGGGTCGCACAGATACGCAGTATTTT. Its protein product is CASSYGGGRTDTQYF.

This clone was picked up a small number of times. The rearrangement uses TRBV30 and TRBJ1-1; TRBD1 might be the D (5 bases). This CDR3 region has 13 residues. Germline V gives CDR1 GTSNPN, CDR2 SVGIG (reference sequence). Trimming took 3 bases from V and 1 from J, leaving 9 bases between them. As DNA, the CDR3 is TGTGCCTGGAGGTCGACAGCGAACACTGAAGCTTTCTTT. Amino acids: CAWRSTANTEAFF.

This clone came up once. This chain links TRBV10-2 with TRBJ2-7; TRBD2 matches 7 bases. The CDR3 contains 13 residues. With V trimmed by 5 bases and J by 3 bases, 4 bases remained unmatched. CDR1 and CDR2 (germline): WSHSY, SAAADI. Written as DNA, the CDR3 is TGCGCCAGCAGTTGGGGGGGAGGCTACGAGCAGTACTTC. Amino acids: CASSWGGGYEQYF.

The V and J genes are TRBV11-3 and TRBJ1-1; the match to TRBD1 covers 8 bases. J gave up 3 bases and V 8 bases, and 11 bases lay outside the gene matches. Germline loops: CDR1 SGHNT, CDR2 YENEEA. The CDR3 runs 15 residues. The CDR3 is CASGGYRGIDTEAFF. CDR3 coding DNA: TGTGCCAGCGGGGGATACAGGGGGATCGACACTGAAGCTTTCTTT. The variable domain in full, with the rest retrieved from reference TRBV11-3 and TRBJ1-1, is EAGVVQSPRYKIIEKKQPVAFWCNPISGHNTLYWYLQNLGQGPELLIRYENEEAVDDSQLPKDRFSAERLKGVDSTLKIQPAELGDSAVYLCASGGYRGIDTEAFFGQGTRLTVV.

V usage is TRBV7-2 and J usage is TRBJ2-7; 8 nucleotides align to TRBD1. The V gene end was trimmed by 5 bases and the J gene end by 0 bases; junction bases not matched to a gene: 6. Germline V gene lookup returns CDR1 SGHTA and CDR2 FQGNSA. This CDR3 spans 15 amino acids. The CDR3 spells CASSLTGANSYEQYV. For the CDR3, the DNA is TGTGCCAGCAGCCTGACAGGGGCGAACTCCTACGAGCAGTACGTC.

This chain connects TRBV6-1 to TRBJ2-5, with D maybe TRBD2 (5 bases). Germline V gene sequence: CDR1 MNHNS, CDR2 SASEGT. This CDR3 spans 12 amino acids. V dropped 5 bases and J dropped 3 bases, with 7 bases sitting between them. CDR3 region: CASSLGEETQYF. The CDR3 nucleotides read TGTGCCAGCAGTCTGGGAGAAGAGACCCAGTACTTC.

V gene TRBV5-4 combines with J gene TRBJ1-1; D not resolved. The CDR3 runs 14 residues. The V gene lost 4 bases and the J gene lost 1 base, with 11 bases spanning the gap. Per the germline V gene, CDR1 is SGHNT and CDR2 is YYREEE (reference sequence). The CDR3: CASSPRTKNTEAFF. CDR3 sequence (DNA): TGTGCCAGCAGCCCTAGGACTAAGAACACTGAAGCTTTCTTT.

V and J are TRBV2 and TRBJ2-5; TRBD1 aligns across 8 bases. V lost 6 bases, J lost 7 bases, and 7 bases stayed unmatched. This CDR3 comprises 13 residues. Germline CDR1 and CDR2: SNHLY and FYNNEI. The CDR3 DNA reads as TGTGCCAGCAGGGGACAGGCCCGGGGGACCCAGTACTTC. Its protein is CASRGQARGTQYF.

This chain links TRBV11-2 with TRBJ1-6, with a weak D call TRBD1 (6 bases). The CDR3 has 18 residues. V was trimmed by 6 bases and J by 4 bases, leaving 22 bases between them. The germline CDR1 and CDR2 sequences are SGHAT and FQNNGV. The DNA of the CDR3 is TGTGCCAGCAGTCATGCCGAGGGGCAGGGGAGATATAATTCACCCCTCCACTTT. Protein: CASSHAEGQGRYNSPLHF. Looking up the rest from reference TRBV11-2 and TRBJ1-6 gives the full variable domain: EAGVAQSPRYKIIEKRQSVAFWCNPISGHATLYWYQQILGQGPKLLIQFQNNGVVDDSQLPKDRFSAERLKGVDSTLKIQPAKLEDSAVYLCASSHAEGQGRYNSPLHFGNGTRLTVT.

The chain recombines TRBV19 with TRBJ2-3; no reliable D call. Trimming cost V 7 bases and J 2 bases, with 13 bases left between them. This CDR3 has 14 residues. Germline V CDR1 and CDR2: LNHDA, SQIVND (reference sequence). The CDR3 DNA follows: TGTGCCAGTACCACTTATACCGACACAGATACGCAGTATTTT. Its translation: CASTTYTDTDTQYF.

J is TRBJ1-4 and V is TRBV29-1; weak D call: TRBD1 (5 bases). V was pared by 4 bases and J by 10 bases, with 19 bases between. Germline V gives CDR1 SQVTM, CDR2 ANQGSEA. This CDR3 has 14 residues. CDR3 in amino acids: CSVGAGGNPGKLFF. The CDR3 region has the DNA TGCAGCGTTGGGGCCGGGGGTAACCCTGGAAAACTGTTTTTT.

The chain employs TRBV11-3 and TRBJ2-2; 9 bases line up with TRBD2. CDR3 length equals 15 residues. Germline V gene sequence: CDR1 SGHNT, CDR2 YENEEA. The junction had 2 bases not matched to a gene; V was cut back by 1 base and J by 5 bases. The CDR3 DNA reads as TGTGCCAGCAGCTTAGGGCTAGCGGGGACCGGGGAGCTGTTTTTT. It is translated as CASSLGLAGTGELFF.

V usage is TRBV4-1 and J usage is TRBJ2-5, with 15 bases aligning to TRBD2. The V and J ends lost 1 base and 4 bases, in that order; junction bases with no gene match: 1. Germline V CDR1 and CDR2: MGHRA, YSYEKL. CDR3 length: 16 residues. The CDR3 region has the DNA TGCGCCAGCAGCCAAGTGGGACTAGCGGGGGGAGAGACCCAGTACTTC. Translating gives CASSQVGLAGGETQYF.

In DNA, the CDR3 is TGCGCCAGCAGCCAAGAAATAGGGACAGAGCAAACCGGGGAGCTGTTTTTT. The encoded protein is CASSQEIGTEQTGELFF. The chain employs TRBV4-3 and TRBJ2-2, with 7 bases lining up with TRBD1. With V trimmed by 0 bases and J by 5 bases, 9 bases remained unmatched. The germline V gene encodes CDR1 LGHNA and CDR2 YSLEER. The CDR3 totals 17 residues.

This chain connects TRBV27 to TRBJ1-1, with a tentative D call TRBD1 (5 bases). The CDR3 is 14 residues long. Between the trimmed V and J ends, which lost 5 bases and 2 bases, there was a span of 12 bases. Germline CDR1 reads MNHEY; CDR2 reads SMNVEV (reference sequence). In DNA, the CDR3 is TGTGCCAGCAGTACCCGGAGGGGTAACACTGAAGCTTTCTTT. Amino acids: CASSTRRGNTEAFF.

The V gene is TRBV7-9, the J gene TRBJ2-7; 7 bases agree with TRBD1. The CDR3 has 14 amino acids. V was pared by 5 bases and J by 0 bases, with 4 bases of the junction left unmatched. The germline gives CDR1 SEHNR, CDR2 FQNEAQ (reference sequence). The CDR3 protein is CASSQTGASYEQYF. CDR3 bases: TGTGCCAGCAGCCAAACAGGGGCCTCCTACGAGCAGTACTTC.

The chain combines TRBV4-2 with TRBJ2-3, with a possible D match to TRBD1 (6 bases). The CDR3 covers 17 residues. V lost 0 bases and J lost 7, with 20 bases in between. Per germline, CDR1 LGHNA and CDR2 YNFKEQ. The CDR3 nucleotides read TGTGCCAGCAGCCAAGATTTTGGGGAGTCAAGGGGGAATACGCAGTATTTT. Residues: CASSQDFGESRGNTQYF.

This clone occurred a few times. The V and J genes are TRBV5-1 and TRBJ1-1; TRBD1 aligns across 10 bases. This CDR3 has 16 residues. The V and J ends lost 0 bases and 5 bases, in that order; junction bases with no gene match: 7. CDR1 is SGHRS, CDR2 YFSETQ, per germline. The CDR3 nucleotides are TGCGCCAGCAGCTTGGACGGGACAGGGGTAGGGACTGAAGCTTTCTTT. Translation gives CASSLDGTGVGTEAFF.

This clone was seen just once. This rearrangement joins TRBV25-1 to TRBJ1-2; 7 nucleotides match TRBD1. Germline CDR1 is MGHDK and CDR2 is SYGVNS. This CDR3 has 16 amino acids. Trimming took 4 bases from V and 4 from J; bases not matched to a gene: 12. CDR3 coding DNA: TGTGCCAGCAGTGGGACAGACAGGGCGGGTTTCTATGGCTACACCTTC. This gives the protein CASSGTDRAGFYGYTF.

The J gene is TRBJ2-7, the V gene TRBV6-6; D unresolved. The CDR3 totals 12 residues. Trimming removed 6 bases from V and 3 bases from J, with 9 bases in between. Germline loops: CDR1 MNHNY, CDR2 SVGAGI (reference sequence). Here the CDR3 reads CASSPSFYEQYF. CDR3 nucleotides: TGTGCCAGCAGCCCTTCCTTCTACGAGCAGTACTTC.

The chain has TRBV7-2 and TRBJ1-2, with unresolved D. Per germline, CDR1 SGHTA and CDR2 FQGNSA. The CDR3 totals 12 residues. The V end was cut by 6 bases, the J end by 6 bases, with 11 bases between. The CDR3 DNA sequence: TGTGCCAGCAGGAACCCTCCGGATGGCTACACCTTC. It specifies CASRNPPDGYTF.

The CDR3 sequence: CASTGRVGYGYTF. The DNA of the CDR3 is TGTGCCAGTACGGGCAGGGTCGGTTATGGCTACACCTTC. The rearrangement links TRBV19 to TRBJ1-2, with D maybe TRBD1 (5 bases). V lost 7 bases and J 5 bases, leaving 14 bases between the germline ends. Germline-derived CDR1 and CDR2 are LNHDA and SQIVND (reference sequence). The CDR3 runs to 13 residues.